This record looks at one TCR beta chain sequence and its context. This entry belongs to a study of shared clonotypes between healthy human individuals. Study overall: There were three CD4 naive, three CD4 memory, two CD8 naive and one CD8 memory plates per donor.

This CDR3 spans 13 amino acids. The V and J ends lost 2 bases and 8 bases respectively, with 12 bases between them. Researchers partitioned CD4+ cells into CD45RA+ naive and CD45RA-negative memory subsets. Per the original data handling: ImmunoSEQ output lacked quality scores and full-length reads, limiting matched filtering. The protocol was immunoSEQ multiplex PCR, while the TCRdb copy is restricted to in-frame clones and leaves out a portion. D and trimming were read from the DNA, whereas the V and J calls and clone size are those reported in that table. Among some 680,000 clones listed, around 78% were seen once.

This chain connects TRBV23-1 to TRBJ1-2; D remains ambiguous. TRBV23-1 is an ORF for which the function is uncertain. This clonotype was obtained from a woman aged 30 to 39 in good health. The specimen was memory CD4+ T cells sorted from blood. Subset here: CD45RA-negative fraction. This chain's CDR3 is CASSQRQAGGYTF. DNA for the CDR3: TGCGCCAGCAGTCAAAGGCAAGCGGGCGGCTACACCTTC.